The T cell receptor beta chain described here comes from a study of blood T cells in healthy people across ages. Primed by a sample-barcoded 5' primer and a J-beta primer mix, a second PCR proceeded for 7 to 11 cycles. TCRdb reprocessed the 5' RACE reads with MiXCR, giving one entry per CDR3 protein. The table records about 930,000 distinct CDR3 sequences, about 27% of them present only once. This clonotype came up a few times. This sample was also put to use in a study of T cells of mothers and their children.

The TCR was taken from a woman aged 40 to 49 in good health. The sequencing input was blood.

CDR3 DNA sequence: TGTGCCAGCAGTTTAGGACAGGGGGCTCGAAGCACTGAAGCTTTCTTT. Its translation: CASSLGQGARSTEAFF. The rearrangement joins TRBV12-3 or TRBV12-4 to TRBJ1-1; 10 nucleotides align to TRBD1. This CDR3 has 16 amino acids. V trimming: 1 base; J trimming: 4 bases; junction bases outside the gene matches: 6.